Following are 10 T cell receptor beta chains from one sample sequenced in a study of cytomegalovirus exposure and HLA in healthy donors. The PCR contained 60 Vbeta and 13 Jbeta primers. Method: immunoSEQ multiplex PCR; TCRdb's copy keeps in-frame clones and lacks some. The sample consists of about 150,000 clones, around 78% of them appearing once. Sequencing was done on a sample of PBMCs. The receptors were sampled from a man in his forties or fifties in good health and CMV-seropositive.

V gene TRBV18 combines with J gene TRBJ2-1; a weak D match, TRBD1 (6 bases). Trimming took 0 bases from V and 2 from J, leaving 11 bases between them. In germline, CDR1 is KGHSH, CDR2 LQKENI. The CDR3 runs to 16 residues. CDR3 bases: TGTGCCAGCTCACCACCGTGGGACACTACCTACAATGAGCAGTTCTTC. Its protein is CASSPPWDTTYNEQFF. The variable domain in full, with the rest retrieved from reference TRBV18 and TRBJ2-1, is NAGVMQNPRHLVRRRGQEARLRCSPMKGHSHVYWYRQLPEEGLKFMVYLQKENIIDESGMPKERFSAEFPKEGPSILRIQQVVRGDSAAYFCASSPPWDTTYNEQFFGPGTRLTVL.

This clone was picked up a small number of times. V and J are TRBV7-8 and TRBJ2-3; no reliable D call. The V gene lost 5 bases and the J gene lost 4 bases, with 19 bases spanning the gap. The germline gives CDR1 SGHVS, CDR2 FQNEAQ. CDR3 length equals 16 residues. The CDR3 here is CASSPLQAPKPDTQYF. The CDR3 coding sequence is TGTGCCAGCAGCCCATTACAAGCGCCCAAGCCAGATACGCAGTATTTT.

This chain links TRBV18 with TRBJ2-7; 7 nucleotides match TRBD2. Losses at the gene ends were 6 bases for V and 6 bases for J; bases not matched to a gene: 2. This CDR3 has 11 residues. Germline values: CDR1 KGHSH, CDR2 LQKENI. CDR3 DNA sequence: TGTGCCAGCTCCCGGGAGGCCGAGCAGTACTTC. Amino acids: CASSREAEQYF. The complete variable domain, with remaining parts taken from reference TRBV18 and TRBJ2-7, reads NAGVMQNPRHLVRRRGQEARLRCSPMKGHSHVYWYRQLPEEGLKFMVYLQKENIIDESGMPKERFSAEFPKEGPSILRIQQVVRGDSAAYFCASSREAEQYFGPGTRLTVT.

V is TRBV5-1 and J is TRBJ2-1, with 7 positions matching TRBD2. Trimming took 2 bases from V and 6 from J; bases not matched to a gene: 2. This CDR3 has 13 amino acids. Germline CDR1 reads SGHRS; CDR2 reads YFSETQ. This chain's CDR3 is CASSFPGGNEQFF. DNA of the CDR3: TGCGCCAGCAGCTTTCCGGGAGGCAATGAGCAGTTCTTC.

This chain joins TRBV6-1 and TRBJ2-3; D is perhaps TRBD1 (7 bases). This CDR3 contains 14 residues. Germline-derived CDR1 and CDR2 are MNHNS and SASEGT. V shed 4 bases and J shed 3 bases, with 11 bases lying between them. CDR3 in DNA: TGTGCCAGCAGTGGACAGGGAGGAACAGATACGCAGTATTTT. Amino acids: CASSGQGGTDTQYF.

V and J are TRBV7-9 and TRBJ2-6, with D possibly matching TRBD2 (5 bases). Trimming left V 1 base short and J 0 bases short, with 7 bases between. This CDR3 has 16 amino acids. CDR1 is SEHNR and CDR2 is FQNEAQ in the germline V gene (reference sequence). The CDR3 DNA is TGTGCCAGCAGCTTAGGAGGGTACTCTGGGGCCAACGTCCTGACTTTC. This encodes CASSLGGYSGANVLTF.

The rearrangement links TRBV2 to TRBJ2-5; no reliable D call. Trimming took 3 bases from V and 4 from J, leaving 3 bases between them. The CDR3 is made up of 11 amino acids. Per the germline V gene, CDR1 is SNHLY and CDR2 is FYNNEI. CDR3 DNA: TGTGCCAGCAGTGACGGAGAGACCCAGTACTTC. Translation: CASSDGETQYF.

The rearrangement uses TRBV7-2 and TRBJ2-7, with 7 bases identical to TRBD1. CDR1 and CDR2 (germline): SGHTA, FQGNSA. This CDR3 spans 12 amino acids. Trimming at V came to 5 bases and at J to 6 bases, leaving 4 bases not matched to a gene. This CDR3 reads CASSLNRGEQYF. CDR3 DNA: TGTGCCAGCAGCCTTAACAGGGGCGAGCAGTACTTC.

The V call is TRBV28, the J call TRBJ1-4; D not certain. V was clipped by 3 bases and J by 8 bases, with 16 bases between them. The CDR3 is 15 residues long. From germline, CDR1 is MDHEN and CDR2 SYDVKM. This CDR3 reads CASSFFGAGEEKLFF. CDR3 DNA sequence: TGTGCCAGCAGTTTTTTCGGTGCCGGAGAGGAAAAACTGTTTTTT. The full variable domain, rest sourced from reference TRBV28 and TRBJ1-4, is DVKVTQSSRYLVKRTGEKVFLECVQDMDHENMFWYRQDPGLGLRLIYFSYDVKMKEKGDIPEGYSVSREKKERFSLILESASTNQTSMYLCASSFFGAGEEKLFFGSGTQLSVL.

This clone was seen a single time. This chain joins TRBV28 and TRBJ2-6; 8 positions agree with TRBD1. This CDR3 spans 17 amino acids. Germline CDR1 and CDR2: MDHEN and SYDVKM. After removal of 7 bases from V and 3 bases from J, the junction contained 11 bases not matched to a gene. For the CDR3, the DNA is TGTGCCAGCAAGCGCTCGGCAGGGGGCATTGGGGCCAACGTCCTGACTTTC. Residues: CASKRSAGGIGANVLTF.